A single sample is the source of the 26 T cell receptor beta chains below, sequenced in a study of glioma-infiltrating T cells. Using RNA template, CDR3s of TCR alpha and beta were amplified with iRepertoire arm-PCR. TCRdb re-called the multiplex PCR reads with MiXCR, one entry per CDR3 protein. In the table there are some 100,000 distinct CDR3 sequences, 25% to 30% of which are singletons. Sequencing input: glioma tissue, nonneoplastic brain tissue, or PBMCs (not recorded which). These receptors were taken from a human donor with low-grade glioma or glioblastoma, undergoing nonglioma brain surgery, or in good health (not recorded which).

This chain uses TRBV6-1 with TRBJ2-7; 8 nucleotides match TRBD1. The J call could be wrong; TRBJ2-1 is a better fit for the DNA end. Germline-derived CDR1 and CDR2 are MNHNS and SASEGT. This CDR3 has 15 amino acids. CDR3 region: CASSRPRQGNNEQFF. DNA of the CDR3: TGTGCCAGCAGCCGTCCTAGACAGGGGAACAATGAGCAGTTCTTC.

This clonotype was counted a few times. The chain has TRBV30 and TRBJ2-3; D uncertain. This CDR3 spans 14 amino acids. Trimming stripped 0 bases from V and 1 base from J, with 8 bases between. CDR1 is GTSNPN, CDR2 SVGIG, per germline (reference sequence). The CDR3 is CAWSVMLGTDTQYF. CDR3 nucleotides: TGTGCCTGGAGTGTAATGTTGGGCACAGATACGCAGTATTTT.

Remarks on this clonotype: One junction end disagrees with the germline gene, perhaps due to a read error. This chain links TRBV16 with TRBJ2-5; D ambiguous. The CDR3 loop spans 13 amino acids. Germline CDR1 is KGHSY and CDR2 is FQNENV. The CDR3 nucleotides are TGTGCCAGCAGCCAAGTTGGCCAAGACACCCAGTACTTT. Translated: CASSQVGQDTQYF.

This clonotype appeared many times. The chain uses TRBV20-1 and TRBJ1-1, with TRBD1 as a possible D gene (6 bases). V was clipped by 7 bases and J by 3 bases, with 15 bases between them. The CDR3 is made up of 13 amino acids. CDR1 is DFQATT, CDR2 SNEGSKA, per germline (reference sequence). The CDR3 here is CSVFPGEYTEAFF. Here the CDR3 DNA reads TGCAGTGTCTTTCCAGGGGAGTACACTGAAGCTTTCTTT.

Comment on this clonotype: A clone one base away is much larger, so this may be a read error. The chain joins TRBV18 to TRBJ2-7; the D is unclear. Germline CDR1 reads KGHSH; CDR2 reads LQKENI. V lost 8 bases and J lost 3, with 8 bases in between. CDR3 size: 11 residues. Written as DNA, the CDR3 is TGTGCCAGCACAGCAAGCTACGAGCAGTACTTC. This gives the protein CASTASYEQYF.

This clonotype was recorded at least ten times. This chain connects TRBV25-1 to TRBJ2-2, with 7 bases lining up with TRBD1. Unmatched junction bases numbered 10, after V lost 5 bases and J lost 7 bases. Germline values: CDR1 MGHDK, CDR2 SYGVNS. There are 15 residues in the CDR3. The CDR3 coding sequence is TGTGCCAGCAGTTCCGAGACAGGGAAGCACGGGGAGCTGTTTTTT. This encodes CASSSETGKHGELFF.

This clonotype has a count of ten or more. CDR3 coding DNA: TGCAGTGCTCCCCTACTAGCGGGAGTTTACAATGAGCAGTTCTTC. Translating gives CSAPLLAGVYNEQFF. The gene calls are TRBV20-1 and TRBJ2-1, with 11 bases that match TRBD2. V trimming: 5 bases; J trimming: 4 bases; junction bases outside the gene matches: 7. Germline CDR1 reads DFQATT; CDR2 reads SNEGSKA (reference sequence). The CDR3 sequence is 15 residues long.

This clonotype was detected many times. The rearrangement links TRBV20-1 to TRBJ2-7, with D perhaps matching TRBD1 or TRBD2 (7 bases each). This CDR3 has 13 amino acids. Looked up from germline, CDR1 is DFQATT and CDR2 is SNEGSKA (reference sequence). Between the trimmed V and J ends, which lost 6 bases and 6 bases, there was a span of 18 bases. CDR3 nucleotide sequence: TGCAGTGCCAAACGTGACAGGGAGGGCGAGCAGTACTTC. Translation gives CSAKRDREGEQYF.

As for this clonotype: This may be a read error: a much more frequent sequence differs by one nucleotide. The chain employs TRBV3-1 and TRBJ2-7, with a weak D call TRBD1 (6 bases). Germline V gives CDR1 LGHDT, CDR2 YNNKEL (reference sequence). This CDR3 has 13 amino acids. The ends were cut back, 5 bases at V and 3 bases at J, with 11 bases in the middle. The CDR3 nucleotides read TGTGCCAGCAGCTCCCGAGGGGGCTACGAGCAGTACTTC. Its protein is CASSSRGGYEQYF.

Ten or more counts support this clonotype. The V call is TRBV7-2, the J call TRBJ2-1; D possibly corresponds to TRBD2 (5 bases). Trimming removed 4 bases at V and 3 bases at J, with 13 bases between. CDR3 length equals 15 residues. CDR1 is SGHTA and CDR2 is FQGNSA in the germline V gene. This chain's CDR3 is CASSSGRRGYNEQFF. DNA of the CDR3: TGTGCCAGCAGCTCGGGTCGACGGGGCTACAATGAGCAGTTCTTC.

Turning to this clonotype: Being one base from a much bigger clone, this may be a read error. The chain carries TRBV18 and TRBJ2-7, with a weak D call TRBD2 (6 bases). The CDR3 sequence is 15 residues long. CDR1 KGHSH and CDR2 LQKENI come from the germline V gene. CDR3 nucleotides: TGTGCCAGGTCACCGGAGGGTTCCCCGTCCTACGAGCAGTACTTC. Translating gives CARSPEGSPSYEQYF.

This clonotype counts as medium-sized (0.01 to 0.1%). V usage is TRBV28 and J usage is TRBJ1-1, with 8 bases lining up with TRBD1. V trimming: 7 bases; J trimming: 0 bases; junction bases outside the gene matches: 10. The CDR3 length is 16 residues. In germline, CDR1 is MDHEN, CDR2 SYDVKM. CDR3 DNA: TGTGCCAGCAACTATATAGCGGGACAGGTGAACACTGAAGCTTTCTTT. It specifies CASNYIAGQVNTEAFF.

This chain joins TRBV29-1 and TRBJ2-1; 9 bases map to TRBD1. This CDR3 has 13 residues. From germline, CDR1 is SQVTM and CDR2 ANQGSEA. Trimming took 7 bases from V and 8 from J; bases not matched to a gene: 9. This CDR3 is CSAPGQGPDEQFF. DNA of the CDR3: TGCAGCGCCCCGGGACAGGGTCCTGATGAGCAGTTCTTC.

Comment on this clonotype: This CDR3 fails to terminate in the conserved phenylalanine or tryptophan, so it likely reflects a read error. This chain links TRBV19 with TRBJ1-5; 7 bases line up with TRBD1. J lost 6 bases, V lost 1 base, and 9 bases had no gene match. CDR3 length: 16 residues. Germline V lookup: CDR1 LNHDA, CDR2 SQIVND (reference sequence). DNA for the CDR3: TGTGCCAGTAGTATAGTGACAGGGAGTAATACTCAGCCCCAGCATTGT. The encoded protein is CASSIVTGSNTQPQHC.

The chain carries TRBV19 and TRBJ2-7; 8 bases are shared with TRBD1. The CDR3 has 18 residues. Germline V lookup: CDR1 LNHDA, CDR2 SQIVND (reference sequence). V lost 5 bases and J lost 3; bases outside the gene matches: 18. The CDR3 protein is CASSHLRPTGDGFYEQYF. CDR3 DNA: TGTGCCAGTAGTCACCTACGCCCGACAGGGGATGGCTTCTACGAGCAGTACTTC.

This clonotype was seen many times. The V and J genes are TRBV6-4 and TRBJ2-1, with 14 bases lining up with TRBD2. J gave up 6 bases and V 6 bases, and 10 bases lay outside the gene matches. Germline V gene data show CDR1 as MRHNA and CDR2 as SNTAGT. There are 17 residues in the CDR3. CDR3 loop: CASSRELTSGRGNEQFF. Written as DNA, the CDR3 is TGTGCCAGCAGCCGCGAACTGACTAGCGGGAGGGGCAATGAGCAGTTCTTC.

This clonotype was recorded many times. The CDR3 is CASSPSERRYEQYF. CDR3 DNA: TGTGCCAGCAGCCCCTCGGAGCGGAGGTACGAGCAGTACTTC. The chain uses TRBV5-4 and TRBJ2-7, with a possible D match to TRBD2 (5 bases). Trimming took 4 bases from V and 4 from J, leaving 15 bases between them. The CDR3 covers 14 residues. CDR1 is SGHNT, CDR2 YYREEE, per germline (reference sequence).

This clonotype showed up just a few times. V gene TRBV5-1 combines with J gene TRBJ2-5; D is possibly TRBD2 (7 bases). V lost 4 bases and J lost 6, with 16 bases in between. Germline-derived CDR1 and CDR2 are SGHRS and YFSETQ. The CDR3 is 14 residues long. The CDR3 protein is CASSVAGAQQTQYF. The CDR3 DNA follows: TGCGCCAGCAGCGTGGCGGGGGCGCAACAGACCCAGTACTTC. Together with reference TRBV5-1 and TRBJ2-5, the CDR3 gives the full variable domain: KAGVTQTPRYLIKTRGQQVTLSCSPISGHRSVSWYQQTPGQGLQFLFEYFSETQRNKGNFPGRFSGRQFSNSRSEMNVSTLELGDSALYLCASSVAGAQQTQYFGPGTRLLVL.

The genes are TRBV7-2 and TRBJ2-1; weak D call: TRBD2 (6 bases). The CDR3 runs 17 residues. V lost 1 base, J lost 11 bases, and 24 bases lay in between. Germline lookup yields CDR1 SGHTA and CDR2 FQGNSA. CDR3: CASSLGPSTGVRDKQFF. In DNA, the CDR3 is TGTGCCAGCAGCTTAGGACCTTCGACGGGAGTAAGGGATAAGCAGTTCTTC.

Worth noting for this clonotype: This may come from a read error, since a much larger clone is one base off. CDR3 bases: TGTGCCAGCAGTTTTTCTCCCATACCAGCGGACAGGGCAGGAGGACGGAATGAAGCTTTCTTT. Its protein product is CASSFSPIPADRAGGRNEAFF. The rearrangement joins TRBV28 to TRBJ2-3; 8 bases agree with TRBD1. The J call may not be correct, given that the DNA end is closer to TRBJ1-1. The CDR3 contains 21 residues. Germline V gives CDR1 MDHEN, CDR2 SYDVKM.

On this clonotype: The junction departs from germline at one end; a sequencing error may be responsible. This chain connects TRBV5-5 to TRBJ2-1, with 7 bases that match TRBD2. Germline values: CDR1 SGHKS, CDR2 YYEKEE (reference sequence). The CDR3 is 16 residues long. As DNA, the CDR3 is TGTGCCAGCAGTTTGACAGCCCTGCTAGCGGACAATGAGCAGCTCTTC. Translating it yields CASSLTALLADNEQLF.

This clonotype came up many times. This chain uses TRBV19 with TRBJ1-6; possibly TRBD1 for D (6 bases). The CDR3 spans 16 residues. Per germline, CDR1 LNHDA and CDR2 SQIVND (reference sequence). V dropped 4 bases and J dropped 7 bases, with 17 bases sitting between them. CDR3 coding DNA: TGTGCCAGTAGTAAAGACAGGTCCGCTTCAAATTCACCCCTCCACTTT. Its protein is CASSKDRSASNSPLHF.

This clonotype appeared many times. The chain couples TRBV7-3 to TRBJ2-1; TRBD1 matches at 9 bases. The CDR3 spans 17 residues. Germline CDR1 reads SGHTA; CDR2 reads FQGTGA. V shed 5 bases and J 9 bases; nucleotides not matched to a gene: 17. The DNA of the CDR3 is TGTGCCAGCAGCACTACAGAGGGGACAGGGAAGCATGCTGAGCAGTTCTTC. As protein: CASSTTEGTGKHAEQFF. The whole variable domain, remainder taken from reference TRBV7-3 and TRBJ2-1, is GAGVSQTPSNKVTEKGKYVELRCDPISGHTALYWYRQSLGQGPEFLIYFQGTGAADDSGLPNDRFFAVRPEGSVSTLKIQRTERGDSAVYLCASSTTEGTGKHAEQFFGPGTRLTVL.

This clonotype was recorded a few times. A much larger clonotype is one base distant, so this may be a read error. The chain joins TRBV19 to TRBJ1-5; D is unclear. Germline-derived CDR1 and CDR2 are LNHDA and SQIVND (reference sequence). There are 16 residues in the CDR3. CDR3 DNA: TGTGCCAGTAGTATAAGGACGGATTATAGCAATCAGCCCCGGCATTTT. It translates to CASSIRTDYSNQPRHF.

This clonotype has ten or more counts. V gene TRBV6-1 combines with J gene TRBJ1-1; no definite D call. V was cut by 5 bases and J by 4 bases, with 17 bases left in between. The CDR3 runs to 15 residues. Germline V gene sequence: CDR1 MNHNS, CDR2 SASEGT. DNA of the CDR3: TGTGCCAGCAGTCCGAGGACCACCGCGGGCACTGAAGCTTTCTTT. Its protein is CASSPRTTAGTEAFF.

This clonotype appeared many times. The CDR3 sequence is CATKESGANGYTF. CDR3 coding DNA: TGTGCCACCAAGGAGTCAGGTGCTAATGGCTACACCTTC. The chain joins TRBV24-1 to TRBJ1-2; D gene ambiguous. This CDR3 is built from 13 residues. Germline CDR1 reads KGHDR; CDR2 reads SFDVKD. Trimming stripped 8 bases from V and 6 bases from J, with 15 bases between.